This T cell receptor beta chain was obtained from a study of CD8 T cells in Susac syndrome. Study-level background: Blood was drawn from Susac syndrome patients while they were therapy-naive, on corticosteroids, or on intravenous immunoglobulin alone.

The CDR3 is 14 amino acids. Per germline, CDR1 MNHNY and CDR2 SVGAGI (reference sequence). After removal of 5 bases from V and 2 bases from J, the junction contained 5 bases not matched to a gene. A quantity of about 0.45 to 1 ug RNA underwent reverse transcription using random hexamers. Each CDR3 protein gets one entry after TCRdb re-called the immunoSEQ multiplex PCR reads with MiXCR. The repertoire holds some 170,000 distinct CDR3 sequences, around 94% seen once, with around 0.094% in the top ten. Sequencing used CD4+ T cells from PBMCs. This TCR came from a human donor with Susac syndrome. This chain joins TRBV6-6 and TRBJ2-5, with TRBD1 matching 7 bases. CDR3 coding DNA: TGTGCCAGCAGTACCGGACAGGAACAAGAGACCCAGTACTTC. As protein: CASSTGQEQETQYF.